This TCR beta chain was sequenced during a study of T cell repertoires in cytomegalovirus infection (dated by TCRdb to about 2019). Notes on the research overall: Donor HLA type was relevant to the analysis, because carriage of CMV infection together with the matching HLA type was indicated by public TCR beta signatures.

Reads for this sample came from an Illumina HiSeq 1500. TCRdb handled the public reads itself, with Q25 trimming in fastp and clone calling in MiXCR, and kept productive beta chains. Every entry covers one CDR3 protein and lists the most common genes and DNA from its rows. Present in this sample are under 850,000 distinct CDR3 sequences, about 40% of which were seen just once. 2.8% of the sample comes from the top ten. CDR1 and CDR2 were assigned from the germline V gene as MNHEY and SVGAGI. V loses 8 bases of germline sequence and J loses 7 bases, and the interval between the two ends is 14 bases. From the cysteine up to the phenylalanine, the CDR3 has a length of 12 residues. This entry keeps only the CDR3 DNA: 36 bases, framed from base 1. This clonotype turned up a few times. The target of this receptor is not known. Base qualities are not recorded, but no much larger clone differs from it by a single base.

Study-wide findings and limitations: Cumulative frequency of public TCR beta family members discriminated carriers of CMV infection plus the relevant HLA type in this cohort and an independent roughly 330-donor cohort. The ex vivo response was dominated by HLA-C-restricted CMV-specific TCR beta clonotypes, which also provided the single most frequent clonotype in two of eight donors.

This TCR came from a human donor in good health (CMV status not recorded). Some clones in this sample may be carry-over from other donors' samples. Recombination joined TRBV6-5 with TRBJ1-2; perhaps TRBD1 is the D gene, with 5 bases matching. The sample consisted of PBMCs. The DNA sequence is TGTGCCAGCGAACTGGGCAGGGCTGGCTACACCTTC. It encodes CASELGRAGYTF.